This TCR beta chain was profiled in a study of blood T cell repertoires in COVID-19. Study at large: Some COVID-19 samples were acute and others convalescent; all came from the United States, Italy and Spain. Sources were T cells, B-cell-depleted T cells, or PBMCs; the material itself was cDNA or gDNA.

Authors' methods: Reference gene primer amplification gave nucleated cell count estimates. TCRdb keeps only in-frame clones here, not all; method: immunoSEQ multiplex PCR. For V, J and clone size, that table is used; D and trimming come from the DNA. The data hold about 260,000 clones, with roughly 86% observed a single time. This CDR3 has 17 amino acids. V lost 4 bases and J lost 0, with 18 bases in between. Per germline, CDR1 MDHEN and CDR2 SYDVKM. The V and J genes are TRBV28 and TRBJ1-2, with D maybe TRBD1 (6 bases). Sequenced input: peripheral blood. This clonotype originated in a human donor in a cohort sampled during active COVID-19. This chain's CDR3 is CASSSPYMRTANYGYTF. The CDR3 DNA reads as TGTGCCAGCAGTTCACCTTACATGAGGACAGCTAACTATGGCTACACCTTC.